This T cell receptor beta chain was recorded in a study of naive and memory T cell subsets. The study's findings and limits: Potentially, T cell activation and differentiation skew this RNA-based measurement.

Ligated cDNA underwent four rounds of PCR with nested alpha and beta constant region primers and SP2. Alpha and beta constant region primers primed reverse transcription for blood and skin samples. MiXCR was run by TCRdb on the 5' RACE reads, yielding one entry per CDR3 protein. The data hold more than 55,000 distinct CDR3 sequences, with approximately 8% observed a single time. This CDR3 is 14 amino acids long. Germline CDR1 and CDR2: KGHSH and LQKENI. With V trimmed by 3 bases and J by 3 bases, 1 base remained unmatched. A UMI-containing oligonucleotide was joined by 3' ligation to the TCR cDNA template. Adult healthy volunteers gave 2.5 ml peripheral blood for whole-blood RNA. This clonotype was seen only a few times. Antigen unknown.

This chain joins TRBV18 and TRBJ1-5; 8 positions agree with TRBD1. The TCR comes from a female donor in good health. The CDR3 is CASSPDRANQPQHF. As DNA, the CDR3 is TGTGCCAGCTCACCGGACAGGGCCAATCAGCCCCAGCATTTT.